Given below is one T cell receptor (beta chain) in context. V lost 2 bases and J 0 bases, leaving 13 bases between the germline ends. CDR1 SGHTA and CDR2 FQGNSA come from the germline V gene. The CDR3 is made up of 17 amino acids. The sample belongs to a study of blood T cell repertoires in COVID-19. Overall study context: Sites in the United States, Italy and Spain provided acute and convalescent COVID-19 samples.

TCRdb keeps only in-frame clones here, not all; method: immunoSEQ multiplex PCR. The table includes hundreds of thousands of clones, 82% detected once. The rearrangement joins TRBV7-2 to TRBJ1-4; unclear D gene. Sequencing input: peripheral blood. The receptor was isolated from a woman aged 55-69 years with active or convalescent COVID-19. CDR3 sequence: CASSLIKPMSTNEKLFF. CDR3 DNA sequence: TGTGCCAGCAGCTTAATAAAGCCGATGTCAACTAATGAAAAACTGTTTTTT.